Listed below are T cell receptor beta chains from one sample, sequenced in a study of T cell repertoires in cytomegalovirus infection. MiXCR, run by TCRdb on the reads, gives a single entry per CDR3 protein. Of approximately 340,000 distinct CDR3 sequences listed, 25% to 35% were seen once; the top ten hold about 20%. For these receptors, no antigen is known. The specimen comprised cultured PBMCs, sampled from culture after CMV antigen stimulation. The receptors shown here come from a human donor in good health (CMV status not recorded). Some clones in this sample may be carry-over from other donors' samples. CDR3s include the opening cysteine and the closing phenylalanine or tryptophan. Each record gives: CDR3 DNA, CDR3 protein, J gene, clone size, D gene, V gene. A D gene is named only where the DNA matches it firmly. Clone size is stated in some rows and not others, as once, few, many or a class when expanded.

TGTGCCAGCAGCTCTCGGACGGCCTTGGGCTATGGCTACACCTTC,CASSSRTALGYGYTF,TRBJ1-2,few,-,TRBV7-2
TGTGCCACCAGCGTCTATTGGCAGGGGCCCGAAAAACTGTTTTTT,CATSVYWQGPEKLFF,TRBJ1-4,-,-,TRBV15
TGCGCCAGCAGCTTGGCCTTTGGCGGCTCCTACGAGCAGTACTTC,CASSLAFGGSYEQYF,TRBJ2-7,-,-,TRBV5-1
TGTGCCAGCAGCTTGGCTTCACCACCCTACGAGCAGTACTTC,CASSLASPPYEQYF,TRBJ2-7,few,-,TRBV5-3
TGTGCCAGCAGTTTAGAGGACAGGGGGACGAACACTGAAGCTTTCTTT,CASSLEDRGTNTEAFF,TRBJ1-1,few,TRBD1,TRBV12-3/TRBV12-4
TGTGCCAGCAGTGCTTTGGGACAGAGCTACAATGAGCAGTTCTTC,CASSALGQSYNEQFF,TRBJ2-1,few,TRBD1,TRBV6-1
TGTGCCAGCAGCCTCCTGGGGAGGGGCGTCACTGAAGCTTTCTTT,CASSLLGRGVTEAFF,TRBJ1-1,many,-,TRBV7-8
TGTGCCAGCAGCTTATTAACGTATCCACGGGAGACCCAGTACTTC,CASSLLTYPRETQYF,TRBJ2-5,few,-,TRBV7-6
TGTGCCAGCAGCTTAGCGGCGGGGAGTTCCTACGAGCAGTACTTC,CASSLAAGSSYEQYF,TRBJ2-7,-,-,TRBV11-2
TGTGCCAGCAGTCAATCGGGGACAGGGCGGCTCGATGAGCAGTTCTTC,CASSQSGTGRLDEQFF,TRBJ2-1,-,TRBD1,TRBV12-3/TRBV12-4
TGTGCCAGCAGTGTCCAGTATGGCTACACCTTC,CASSVQYGYTF,TRBJ1-2,few,-,TRBV2
TGTGCCAGCAGTGAGGGGCTGTACGAGCAGTACTTC,CASSEGLYEQYF,TRBJ2-7,-,-,TRBV28
TGTGCCAGCAGCTTGGGAGACAGGGATGGGGATACGCAGTATTTT,CASSLGDRDGDTQYF,TRBJ2-3,few,TRBD1,TRBV5-6
TGTGCCAGCAGTCCAAAGGAGCTGCGAAGGATCTCAGATACGCAGTATTTT,CASSPKELRRISDTQYF,TRBJ2-3,few,-,TRBV11-2
TGCGCCAGCAGCTTAGCAGGGGACGATGGCTACACCTTC,CASSLAGDDGYTF,TRBJ1-2,-,-,TRBV5-1
TGTGCCAGCAGTCGGACAGGGGGGAGCACCGGGGAGCTGTTTTTT,CASSRTGGSTGELFF,TRBJ2-2,few,TRBD1,TRBV6-5
TGTGCCAGCAGTTTGAGGGGCGGTTATGGCTACACCTTC,CASSLRGGYGYTF,TRBJ1-2,many,-,TRBV12-3/TRBV12-4